One sample yielded the 3 T cell receptor beta chains listed below, sequenced in a study of graft-versus-host responses after intestinal transplantation. Libraries were prepared by immunoSEQ multiplex PCR; TCRdb keeps only in-frame clonotypes and omits some of them. This table holds under 90,000 clones, about 92% found once. The specimen comprised PBMCs, sampled 98 days after intestinal transplantation. The receptors come from a human patient who received an intestinal transplant, so some T cells may come from the graft donor.

J is TRBJ2-1 and V is TRBV7-9; D might be TRBD1 (6 bases). CDR3 size: 15 residues. Germline CDR1 reads SEHNR; CDR2 reads FQNEAQ (reference sequence). Trimming removed 2 bases at V and 2 bases at J, with 10 bases between. CDR3 DNA: TGTGCCAGCAGCTTACCAGGGGAACCCTACAATGAGCAGTTCTTC. Translation gives CASSLPGEPYNEQFF.

Details on this clone: Other DNA sequences within the sample encode an identical CDR3. V gene TRBV11-2 combines with J gene TRBJ2-7; 12 bases are a match to TRBD2. CDR1 and CDR2 (germline): SGHAT, FQNNGV. This CDR3 has 15 amino acids. The V segment lost 1 base and the J segment 2 bases; nucleotides outside the gene matches: 0. In nucleotides, the CDR3 is TGTGCCAGCAGCTTAGCTAGCGGGAGGGCCTACGAGCAGTACTTC. Protein: CASSLASGRAYEQYF.

The genes are TRBV4-1 and TRBJ2-3; 13 bases are a match to TRBD2. Trimming cost V 5 bases and J 1 base; bases outside gene matches: 15. CDR1 and CDR2 (germline): MGHRA, YSYEKL. CDR3 length: 20 amino acids. The CDR3 loop reads CASSNRDKGGLAGRTDTQYF. In DNA, the CDR3 is TGCGCCAGCAGCAACCGGGACAAGGGGGGACTAGCGGGGCGCACAGATACGCAGTATTTT.